A single T cell receptor (beta chain) is shown here with its context. Its antigen is not identified. CDR3 length: 15 amino acids. The V and J ends lost 4 bases and 3 bases respectively, with 15 bases between them. The germline gives CDR1 SGHDT, CDR2 YYEEEE. The record originates from a study of T-cell memory formation after mild COVID-19. Study information: Largely donor-specific sequence clusters came from two donors. Study-level findings and limits: Day 15 to 85 contractors were CD4/CD8 balanced; later expanders leaned CD4+. The CD4+ clones that contracted clustered mainly within CM and EM, and the CD8+ clones concentrated in EMRA. Specificity for SARS-CoV-2 was not confirmed among the second-wave clones peaking on day 37.

In TCRdb, the 5' RACE reads were re-called with MiXCR into one record per CDR3 protein. In the table there are around 300,000 distinct CDR3 sequences, 13% to 15% of which are singletons. The V call is TRBV5-6, the J call TRBJ2-3; D possibly corresponds to TRBD1 (6 bases). The sample taken for sequencing was PBMCs or a T cell subset sorted from them (not recorded which). The receptor was derived from a man aged 18 to 30 who had mild COVID-19 (a few samples of this study predate the infection). Cell type and time point are not known. The CDR3 DNA reads TGTGCCAGCAGCCTATACAGGGAAAGGACAGATACGCAGTATTTT. Protein: CASSLYRERTDTQYF.